These T cell receptor beta chains were read from a single sample in a study of cytomegalovirus exposure and HLA in healthy donors. TCRdb's copy holds only in-frame clones and misses some; the assay was immunoSEQ multiplex PCR. Of fewer than 150,000 clones detected, approximately 90% appear once; the ten largest clones hold about 1.8%. Sample: PBMCs. The source of these receptors is a man between 18 and 35 years old in good health and CMV-seronegative. Both conserved end residues are trimmed from each CDR3. A D gene is named only where the DNA matches it firmly. Expanded clones get a size class; other rows say once, few or many, or leave the size out.

v_gene	abundance	j_gene	d_gene	CDR3aa
TRBV6-1	.	TRBJ1-1	.	ASSGIDPGPEAF
TRBV19	.	TRBJ1-5	.	ASSIRQDNQPQH
TRBV29-1	.	TRBJ1-2	TRBD1	SAFSGTGYGYT
TRBV18	.	TRBJ1-6	.	ASSPRAPSSYNSPLH
TRBV19	.	TRBJ1-2	TRBD1	ASSTGTGMYGYT
TRBV19	few	TRBJ1-5	.	ASSLPGERQPQH
TRBV15	.	TRBJ1-5	TRBD1	ATSRDRQGGQPQH
TRBV6-5	once	TRBJ1-1	.	ASRIGGNTEAF
TRBV5-1	.	TRBJ2-1	TRBD1	ASSLASGTGVGEQF
TRBV28	.	TRBJ1-2	.	ASSYGQTNYGYT
TRBV6-5	.	TRBJ1-5	.	ASSKGGSNQPQH
TRBV2	.	TRBJ2-6	.	ASIRTASGANVLT
TRBV20-1	once	TRBJ1-1	.	SLLGELKAF
TRBV30	.	TRBJ2-1	TRBD2	AWSGLAGGVGQF
TRBV7-2	.	TRBJ2-3	.	ASSSTFADTQY
TRBV28	.	TRBJ1-2	.	ASAGANYGYT
TRBV4-3	.	TRBJ2-1	.	ASSQGRFDSYNEQF
TRBV10-1	.	TRBJ2-2	.	ASGRMTGGELF
TRBV28	.	TRBJ2-7	TRBD2	ASSLGLAGSYEQY
TRBV5-1	.	TRBJ2-7	TRBD1	ASSTGTGYEQY
TRBV27	.	TRBJ2-2	TRBD1	ASSVTGTEVTGELF
TRBV27	.	TRBJ2-1	.	ATGSYNEQF